Shown below are 4 T cell receptor beta chains from a single sample sequenced in a study of cytomegalovirus exposure and HLA in healthy donors. The PCR used 60 Vbeta and 13 Jbeta primers. TCRdb keeps only in-frame clones here, not all; method: immunoSEQ multiplex PCR. The data hold roughly 110,000 clones, with about 80% observed a single time. The sample was PBMCs. These receptors originate from a woman aged 35 to 49 in good health and CMV-seropositive.

This chain links TRBV27 with TRBJ1-4, with D perhaps matching TRBD1 (5 bases). The CDR3 sequence is 13 residues long. V lost 8 bases, J lost 8 bases, and 15 bases lay in between. CDR1 and CDR2 from the germline V gene are MNHEY and SMNVEV (reference sequence). In DNA form, the CDR3 reads TGTGCCAGCGGGCCGGGGGGTCCAGAAAAACTGTTTTTT. It is translated as CASGPGGPEKLFF. Full variable domain (outside the CDR3, taken from reference TRBV27 and TRBJ1-4): EAQVTQNPRYLITVTGKKLTVTCSQNMNHEYMSWYRQDPGLGLRQIYYSMNVEVTDKGDVPEGYKVSRKEKRNFPLILESPSPNQTSLYFCASGPGGPEKLFFGSGTQLSVL.

CDR3 residues: CASSLMAVRDSPLHF. In DNA, the CDR3 is TGTGCCAGCAGCTTAATGGCGGTTCGGGATTCACCCCTCCACTTT. The chain carries TRBV7-9 and TRBJ1-6, with unresolved D. There are 15 residues in the CDR3. V lost 2 bases and J lost 8, with 13 bases in between. The germline V gene encodes CDR1 SEHNR and CDR2 FQNEAQ (reference sequence).

This clone was seen only a few times. The V call is TRBV19, the J call TRBJ2-7; D may be TRBD1 (5 bases). The CDR3 runs to 15 residues. Trimming left V 3 bases short and J 2 bases short, with 14 bases between. Germline loops: CDR1 LNHDA, CDR2 SQIVND (reference sequence). In DNA form, the CDR3 reads TGTGCCAGTAGTATTCGGATCGTAGGGGCCTACGAGCAGTACTTC. Its protein product is CASSIRIVGAYEQYF.

CDR3 protein: CASRIAGGDWDTQYF. Here the CDR3 DNA reads TGTGCCAGCAGAATAGCGGGGGGGGATTGGGATACGCAGTATTTT. The rearrangement joins TRBV25-1 to TRBJ2-3, with 11 bases aligning to TRBD2. The CDR3 has 15 residues. Germline CDR1 reads MGHDK; CDR2 reads SYGVNS. V lost 6 bases and J lost 6; bases outside the gene matches: 8.